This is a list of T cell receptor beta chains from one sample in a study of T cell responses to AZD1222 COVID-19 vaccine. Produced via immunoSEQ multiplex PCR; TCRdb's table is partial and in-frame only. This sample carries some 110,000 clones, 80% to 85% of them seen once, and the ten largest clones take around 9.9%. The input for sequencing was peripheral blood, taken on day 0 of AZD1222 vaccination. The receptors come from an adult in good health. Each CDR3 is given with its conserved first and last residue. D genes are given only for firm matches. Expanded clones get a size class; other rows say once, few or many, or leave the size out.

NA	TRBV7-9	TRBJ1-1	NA	TGTGCCAGCAGCTTGTCCGGGACACTACACACTGAAGCTTTCTTT	CASSLSGTLHTEAFF
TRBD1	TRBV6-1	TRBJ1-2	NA	TGTGCCAGCAGTGAAGCGCAGGGGGCGGGCTATGGCTACACCTTC	CASSEAQGAGYGYTF
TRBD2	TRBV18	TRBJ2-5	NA	TGTGCCAGCTCACCGCGGCTAGCGGGAGTCGTGGGAGAGACCCAGTACTTC	CASSPRLAGVVGETQYF
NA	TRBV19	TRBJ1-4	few	TGTGCCAGTAGTATACTAGGTGAAAAACTGTTTTTT	CASSILGEKLFF
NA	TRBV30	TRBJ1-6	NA	TGTGCCTGGGGGGACAACCTGAGTTCACCCCTCCACTTT	CAWGDNLSSPLHF
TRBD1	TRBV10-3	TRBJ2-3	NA	TGTGCCGTCCGGGACAGGGTAGCGACTAGATCGTCAGATACGCAGTATTTT	CAVRDRVATRSSDTQYF
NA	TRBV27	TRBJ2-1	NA	TGTGCCAGCAGGAGAGGGACTTCTGGTGAGCAGTTCTTC	CASRRGTSGEQFF
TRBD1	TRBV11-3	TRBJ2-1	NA	TGTGCCAGCAGCACCCGGGACAGGGACGAGCAGTTCTTC	CASSTRDRDEQFF
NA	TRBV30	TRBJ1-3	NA	TGTGCCTGGACACAGCACTCTGGAAACACCATATATTTT	CAWTQHSGNTIYF
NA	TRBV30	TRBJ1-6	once	TGTGCCTGGCAAGTCGGGAGCTCCTATAATTCACCCCTCCACTTT	CAWQVGSSYNSPLHF
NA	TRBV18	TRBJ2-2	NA	TGTGCCAGCTCACCACTTGGGTGGGACACCGGGGAGCTGTTTTTT	CASSPLGWDTGELFF
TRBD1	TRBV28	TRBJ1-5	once	TGTGCCAGCAGCAAGATGACAGGGAATCAGCCCCAGCATTTT	CASSKMTGNQPQHF
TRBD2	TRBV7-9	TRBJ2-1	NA	TGTGCCAGCAGCTTTCTAGCGGCAGCCTACAATGAGCAGTTCTTC	CASSFLAAAYNEQFF
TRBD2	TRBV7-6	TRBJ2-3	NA	TGTGCCAGCAGCTTAGGCGAGCGGGGAAGGACAGATACGCAGTATTTT	CASSLGERGRTDTQYF
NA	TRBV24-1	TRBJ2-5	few	TGTGCCACCAGTGCCGTGGGACGGTTCCAAGAGACCCAGTACTTC	CATSAVGRFQETQYF
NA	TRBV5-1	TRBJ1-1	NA	TGCGCCAGCAGCCCGGACGCCCCCCAGAAGGCTGAAGCTTTCTTT	CASSPDAPQKAEAFF
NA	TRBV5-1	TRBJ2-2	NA	TGCGCCAGCAGTACTAGCTTAGCCGGGGAGCTGTTTTTT	CASSTSLAGELFF
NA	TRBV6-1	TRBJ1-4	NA	TGTGCCAGCAGTGCTCCGCGGAGACCAACTAATGAAAAACTGTTTTTT	CASSAPRRPTNEKLFF
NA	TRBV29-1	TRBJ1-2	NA	TGCAGCGTTGAAGATCCAATCCTCCGATGGCGGGGCTACACCTTC	CSVEDPILRWRGYTF
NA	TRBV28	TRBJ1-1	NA	TGTGCCAGCAGTTTATTACAGATGGGCATTGAAGCTTTCTTT	CASSLLQMGIEAFF
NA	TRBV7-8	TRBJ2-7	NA	TGTGCCAGCAGCTCCGGGCTAGTCGGTTCCTCCTACGAGCAGTACTTC	CASSSGLVGSSYEQYF
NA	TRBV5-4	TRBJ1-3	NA	TGTGCCAGCAGCCCAGGGACGGAGGCCGGGGTGTGGGGAAACACCATATATTTT	CASSPGTEAGVWGNTIYF
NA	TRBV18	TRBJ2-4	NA	TGTGCCAGCTCACCCCTCTTGGGGGCCGGGGGGAACATTCAGTACTTC	CASSPLLGAGGNIQYF
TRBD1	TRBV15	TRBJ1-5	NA	TGTGCCACCAGCAGAGGCTCGGGACAGGGGAGTCAGCCCCAGCATTTT	CATSRGSGQGSQPQHF
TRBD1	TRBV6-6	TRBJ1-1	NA	TGTGCCAGCAGTTACCTACAACAGGGGCAGGGGGCTTTCTTT	CASSYLQQGQGAFF
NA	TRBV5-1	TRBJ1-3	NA	TGCGCCAGCAGCTTGGAAAGGACTGCTGGAAACACCATATATTTT	CASSLERTAGNTIYF
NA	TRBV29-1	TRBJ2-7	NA	TGCAGCGTTAAAGGGGGTTCATTCTACGAGCAGTACTTC	CSVKGGSFYEQYF
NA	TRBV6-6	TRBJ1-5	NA	TGTGCCAGCACACAGACAGGTAACAATCAGCCCCAGCATTTT	CASTQTGNNQPQHF
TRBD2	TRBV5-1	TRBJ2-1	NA	TGCGCCAGCAGCACCCGGACTAGCCCGTACAATGAGCAGTTCTTC	CASSTRTSPYNEQFF
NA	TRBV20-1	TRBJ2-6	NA	TGCAGTGCTAGTGGTGGGGCCAACGTCCTGACTTTC	CSASGGANVLTF
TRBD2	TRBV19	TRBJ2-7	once	TGTGCCAGCCAACCCCGGGGGGAAACCTACGAGCAGTACTTC	CASQPRGETYEQYF
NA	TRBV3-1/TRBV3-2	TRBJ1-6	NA	TGTGCCAGCAGCCCTCGGGACGGTAATTCACCCCTCCACTTT	CASSPRDGNSPLHF
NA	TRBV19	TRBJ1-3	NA	TGTGCCAGTAGTCCCTCCAGCTCTGGAAACACCATATATTTT	CASSPSSSGNTIYF
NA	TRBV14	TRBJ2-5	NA	TGTGCCAGCAGCGCGCGGGAGACCCAGTACTTC	CASSARETQYF
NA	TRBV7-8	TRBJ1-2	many	TGTGCCAGCAGCTTAGCGCAATCTGGCCGGGCTCTCTATGGCTACACCTTC	CASSLAQSGRALYGYTF
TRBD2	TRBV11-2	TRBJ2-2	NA	TGTGCCAGCAGCCCTGTAGCGGGGAACACCGGGGAGCTGTTTTTT	CASSPVAGNTGELFF
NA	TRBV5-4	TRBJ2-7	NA	TGTGCCAGCAGCTTGGCCGGTAGCGGTTCCTACGAGCAGTACTTC	CASSLAGSGSYEQYF
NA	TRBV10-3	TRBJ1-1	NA	TGTGCCATCAGTGAGTCGAAGGTCAGGGGTACTGAAGCTTTCTTT	CAISESKVRGTEAFF
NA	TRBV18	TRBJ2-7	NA	TGTGCCAGCTCACCAGGACTACTTGCCTACGAGCAGTACTTC	CASSPGLLAYEQYF
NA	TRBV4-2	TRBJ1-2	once	TGTGCCAGCCAACAGGGAGGTGGCTACACCTTC	CASQQGGGYTF
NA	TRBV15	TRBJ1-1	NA	TGTGCCACCAGCAGAGATAGGACCTTGAACACTGAAGCTTTCTTT	CATSRDRTLNTEAFF
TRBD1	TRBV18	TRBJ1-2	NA	TGTGCCAGCTCACAAGACAGGGAATCCTATGGCTACACCTTC	CASSQDRESYGYTF
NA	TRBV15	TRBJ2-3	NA	TGTGCCACCAGCAGATACTATACAGATACGCAGTATTTT	CATSRYYTDTQYF
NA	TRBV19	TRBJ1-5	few	TGTGCCAGTAGACCAGGCCGTGGGGGGTCGCAAAGGCCCCAGCATTTT	CASRPGRGGSQRPQHF
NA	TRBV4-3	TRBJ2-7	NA	TGCGCCAGCAGCCAAGAAACACTCTCCTACGAGCAGTACTTC	CASSQETLSYEQYF
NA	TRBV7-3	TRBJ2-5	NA	TGTGCCAGCAGCTTATCTGGAGAGACCCAGTACTTC	CASSLSGETQYF
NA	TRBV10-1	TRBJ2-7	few	TGCGCCAGCCGACGGATCTCCTACGAGCAGTACTTC	CASRRISYEQYF
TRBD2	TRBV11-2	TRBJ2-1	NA	TGTGCCAGCAGGTGGGGGGGACCCGGCTCCTACAATGAGCAGTTCTTC	CASRWGGPGSYNEQFF
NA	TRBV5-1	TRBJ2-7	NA	TGCGCCAGCAGCTTCGATTTCCACGAGCAGTACTTC	CASSFDFHEQYF
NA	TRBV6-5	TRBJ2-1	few	TGTGCCAGCAGTTACAAGAATCAGGGGTCCGGGGAGCAGTTCTTC	CASSYKNQGSGEQFF